The 20 T cell receptor beta chains given below trace back to one sample, sequenced in a study of neurological immune-mediated disorders. TCRdb passed the 5' RACE reads through MiXCR, listing each CDR3 protein once. The table includes roughly 100,000 distinct CDR3 sequences, 3.5% to 4% detected once. Sequenced sample: PBMCs. The origin of the receptors is a woman between 18 and 30 years old with multiple sclerosis.

This clonotype was seen many times. The chain couples TRBV5-1 to TRBJ2-2; D is ambiguous. The germline gives CDR1 SGHRS, CDR2 YFSETQ. The CDR3 spans 14 residues. Trimming took 0 bases from V and 5 from J, leaving 8 bases between them. CDR3 DNA sequence: TGCGCCAGCAGCTTGGACATCGGAACCGGGGAGCTGTTTTTT. Encoded protein: CASSLDIGTGELFF.

This clonotype was found many times. The chain recombines TRBV5-1 with TRBJ1-4; 7 bases match TRBD1. CDR3 length: 16 residues. The V segment lost 3 bases and the J segment 0 bases; nucleotides outside the gene matches: 5. The germline gives CDR1 SGHRS, CDR2 YFSETQ. The CDR3 loop is CASSSWTGPTNEKLFF. The CDR3 coding sequence is TGCGCCAGCAGCTCCTGGACAGGCCCAACTAATGAAAAACTGTTTTTT.

This clonotype appeared many times. V gene TRBV5-1 combines with J gene TRBJ1-2, with D uncertain. This CDR3 contains 16 residues. V lost 3 bases and J lost 5, with 20 bases in between. Germline CDR1 and CDR2: SGHRS and YFSETQ. The CDR3 DNA follows: TGCGCCAGCAGCTCCAACCCAACCGGAAGTCCTTATGGCTACACCTTC. Protein product: CASSSNPTGSPYGYTF.

This clonotype was detected ten times or more. The CDR3 loop is CASSLDLYSNQPQHF. CDR3 sequence (DNA): TGTGCCAGCAGCTTGGACCTTTATAGCAATCAGCCCCAGCATTTT. The chain employs TRBV5-5 and TRBJ1-5; unclear D gene. From germline, CDR1 is SGHKS and CDR2 YYEKEE (reference sequence). The V and J ends lost 0 bases and 0 bases respectively, with 7 bases between them. This CDR3 is built from 15 residues.

This clonotype was recorded many times. The J gene is TRBJ2-3, the V gene TRBV4-2; D remains unclear. V was cut by 5 bases and J by 2 bases, with 11 bases left in between. Germline V gene lookup returns CDR1 LGHNA and CDR2 YNFKEQ. This CDR3 is built from 14 residues. The chain's CDR3 is CASSFMTHTDTQYF. The CDR3 nucleotides read TGTGCCAGCAGCTTCATGACCCACACAGATACGCAGTATTTT.

This clonotype was recorded many times. This rearrangement joins TRBV6-5 to TRBJ1-2; 7 nucleotides agree with TRBD1. The CDR3 has 13 residues. Germline CDR1 is MNHEY and CDR2 is SVGAGI. V shed 5 bases and J 3 bases; nucleotides not matched to a gene: 3. This chain's CDR3 is CASSRQGDYGYTF. CDR3 in DNA: TGTGCCAGCAGTCGACAGGGCGACTATGGCTACACCTTC.

J is TRBJ2-7 and V is TRBV10-3; D may be TRBD1 or TRBD2 (7 bases each). Germline CDR1 ENHRY, CDR2 SYGVKD. The V end lost 7 bases, the J end lost 4 bases, and 14 bases lay between the germline ends. The CDR3 totals 13 residues. CDR3 amino acids: CAINSQGGYEQYF. The DNA for the CDR3 is TGTGCCATCAACTCCCAGGGGGGGTACGAGCAGTACTTC.

This clonotype was recorded at least ten times. The V call is TRBV20-1, the J call TRBJ1-4; D is undetermined. V was trimmed by 6 bases and J by 3 bases, leaving 14 bases between them. This CDR3 comprises 14 residues. The germline gives CDR1 DFQATT, CDR2 SNEGSKA (reference sequence). The CDR3 loop is CSARPGAPNEKLFF. The CDR3 DNA follows: TGCAGTGCGCGGCCGGGCGCGCCTAATGAAAAACTGTTTTTT.

This clonotype was picked up a small number of times. The V gene is TRBV2, the J gene TRBJ2-7; D unclear. Between the trimmed V and J ends, which lost 1 base and 2 bases, there was a span of 15 bases. The CDR3 length is 16 residues. CDR1 and CDR2 from the germline V gene are SNHLY and FYNNEI. CDR3: CASSEDTAILPYEQYF. Written as DNA, the CDR3 is TGTGCCAGCAGTGAAGACACGGCTATTCTACCCTACGAGCAGTACTTC. Together with reference TRBV2 and TRBJ2-7, the CDR3 gives the full variable domain: EPEVTQTPSHQVTQMGQEVILRCVPISNHLYFYWYRQILGQKVEFLVSFYNNEISEKSEIFDDQFSVERPDGSNFTLKIRSTKLEDSAMYFCASSEDTAILPYEQYFGPGTRLTVT.

The table lists this clonotype with many counts. This chain links TRBV18 with TRBJ2-1; D is perhaps TRBD1 (6 bases). V lost 6 bases and J lost 0, with 12 bases in between. This CDR3 has 15 residues. Germline V gene sequence: CDR1 KGHSH, CDR2 LQKENI. CDR3 in amino acids: CASSEQGYSYNEQFF. CDR3 nucleotides: TGTGCCAGCTCCGAACAGGGTTACTCCTACAATGAGCAGTTCTTC.

Notes on this clonotype: A read error may be the cause here, since a much bigger clone is one base away. The chain has TRBV20-1 and TRBJ2-5; 10 nucleotides line up with TRBD2. The CDR3 contains 15 residues. Germline V gene data show CDR1 as DFQATT and CDR2 as SNEGSKA (reference sequence). The CDR3 bases are TGCAGTGCTAGACATCCTAGCGGGGGTGGTGAGAACCAGTACTTC. It encodes CSARHPSGGGENQYF.

This clonotype occurred a few times. Possible read error: a much larger clone is one base away. This chain links TRBV5-1 with TRBJ1-1, with a tentative D call TRBD1 (6 bases). The CDR3 loop spans 16 amino acids. The V end lost 4 bases, the J end lost 3 bases, and 19 bases lay between the germline ends. Per germline, CDR1 SGHRS and CDR2 YFSETQ. CDR3 residues: CASSPHQGSGDTEAFF. CDR3 DNA: TGCGCCAGCAGCCCCCACCAGGGGAGTGGCGACACTGAAGCTTTCTTT.

A few counts support this clonotype. The rearrangement joins TRBV6-5 to TRBJ2-7; TRBD2 aligns across 10 bases. The CDR3 has 14 amino acids. The germline CDR1 and CDR2 sequences are MNHEY and SVGAGI. The V and J ends lost 2 bases and 9 bases, in that order; junction bases with no gene match: 7. The CDR3: CASSYVASGGGQYF. The CDR3 coding sequence is TGTGCCAGCAGTTACGTGGCTAGCGGGGGCGGGCAGTACTTC.

This clonotype has at least ten counts. V and J are TRBV12-3 or TRBV12-4 and TRBJ2-1; 14 nucleotides line up with TRBD2. V was clipped by 6 bases and J by 5 bases; unmatched bases: 6. This CDR3 region has 16 residues. CDR3 bases: TGTGCCAGCAGCAACCGACTAGCGGGGGGGGACAATGAGCAGTTCTTC. Its protein product is CASSNRLAGGDNEQFF.

This clonotype has more than one count but fewer than ten. This rearrangement joins TRBV24-1 to TRBJ2-3; TRBD2 aligns across 7 bases. Germline values: CDR1 KGHDR, CDR2 SFDVKD. J lost 3 bases, V lost 2 bases, and 4 bases had no gene match. The CDR3 is made up of 15 amino acids. The CDR3 spells CATSDSEGGTDTQYF. CDR3 nucleotides: TGTGCCACCAGTGATTCGGAGGGAGGGACAGATACGCAGTATTTT.

This clonotype was counted many times. Compared with germline, one end of the junction differs, possibly owing to a read error. The chain employs TRBV6-6 and TRBJ2-3; 10 bases map to TRBD2. Per the germline V gene, CDR1 is MNHNY and CDR2 is SVGAGI (reference sequence). This CDR3 contains 19 residues. The CDR3 region has the DNA TGTGCCAGCAGATACTACGAAGATCTAGCGGGGGCTAGCACAGATACGCAGTATTTT. This encodes CASRYYEDLAGASTDTQYF.

This clonotype was seen ten or more times. CDR3 amino acids: CASRGREAFF. DNA of the CDR3: TGTGCCAGCAGGGGGAGAGAAGCTTTCTTT. The chain has TRBV6-6 and TRBJ1-1; no reliable D call. V gave up 6 bases and J gave up 8 bases, with 7 bases separating them. The CDR3 is made up of 10 amino acids. From germline, CDR1 is MNHNY and CDR2 SVGAGI (reference sequence).

This clonotype was picked up many times. V usage is TRBV4-2 and J usage is TRBJ1-4; 9 nucleotides match TRBD1. Germline loops: CDR1 LGHNA, CDR2 YNFKEQ. V lost 0 bases and J lost 5; bases outside the gene matches: 4. The CDR3 spans 16 residues. CDR3: CASSQDSGTGNEKLFF. The CDR3 DNA is TGTGCCAGCAGCCAAGACTCCGGGACAGGGAATGAAAAACTGTTTTTT.

The sample holds many counts of this clonotype. The chain is built from TRBV9 and TRBJ2-7; D ambiguous. Trimming removed 6 bases from V and 7 bases from J, with 26 bases in between. Per germline, CDR1 SGDLS and CDR2 YYNGEE. The CDR3 is 16 amino acids. The CDR3 nucleotides read TGTGCCAGCACCCCCCGTGAGAGAAGCCCCCTAAGTGAGCAGTACTTC. This sequence encodes CASTPRERSPLSEQYF. Together with reference TRBV9 and TRBJ2-7, the CDR3 gives the full variable domain: DSGVTQTPKHLITATGQRVTLRCSPRSGDLSVYWYQQSLDQGLQFLIQYYNGEERAKGNILERFSAQQFPDLHSELNLSSLELGDSALYFCASTPRERSPLSEQYFGPGTRLTVT.

This clonotype was seen repeatedly, ten times or more. CDR3 DNA sequence: TGCGCCAGCAGCCAAAACGGGGGTAACACTGAAGCTTTCTTT. This codes for CASSQNGGNTEAFF. The chain combines TRBV5-1 with TRBJ1-1, with D possibly being TRBD1 (5 bases). The CDR3 runs to 14 residues. Between the trimmed V and J ends, which lost 4 bases and 2 bases, there was a span of 12 bases. Per germline, CDR1 SGHRS and CDR2 YFSETQ.